The 23 T cell receptor beta chains listed next were all sequenced from one sample in a study of blood T cell repertoires in COVID-19. The data were produced by immunoSEQ multiplex PCR, yet TCRdb's version contains in-frame clones alone and is incomplete. Here the sample spans tens of thousands of clones, just under 85% being singletons. The sequencing sample was made of peripheral blood. Source of these receptors: a man aged 60 to 69 with acute or convalescent COVID-19.

This clone was observed a single time. This chain uses TRBV11-3 with TRBJ1-3, with 7 bases lining up with TRBD1. The length of the CDR3 is 14 residues. CDR1 and CDR2 (germline): SGHNT, YENEEA. The V gene end was trimmed by 5 bases and the J gene end by 3 bases; junction bases not matched to a gene: 4. CDR3 sequence reads: CASSPGDSGNTIYF. The CDR3 DNA reads TGTGCCAGCAGCCCGGGGGACAGTGGAAACACCATATATTTT.

This clone was detected only once. The chain couples TRBV30 to TRBJ2-3; D is possibly TRBD2 (7 bases). The CDR3 has 19 residues. The germline V and J ends were trimmed by 7 bases and 0 bases, with 29 bases remaining between them. CDR1 is GTSNPN and CDR2 is SVGIG in the germline V gene (reference sequence). The chain's CDR3 is CAFRGGASSHRTSTDTQYF. The CDR3 coding sequence is TGTGCCTTCCGAGGGGGGGCGTCCTCACATCGTACTAGCACAGATACGCAGTATTTT.

The J gene is TRBJ2-7, the V gene TRBV29-1; no firm D call. Germline V lookup: CDR1 SQVTM, CDR2 ANQGSEA. The CDR3 is 12 residues long. V was clipped by 4 bases and J by 0 bases, with 7 bases between them. CDR3 coding DNA: TGCAGCGTTGGTGGCAGCTCCTACGAGCAGTACTTC. This codes for CSVGGSSYEQYF.

The CDR3 sequence is CASSPRVEAGYTF. In DNA form, the CDR3 reads TGTGCCAGCAGCCCCCGCGTCGAGGCCGGCTACACCTTC. V and J are TRBV7-2 and TRBJ1-2; D gene ambiguous. Germline-derived CDR1 and CDR2 are SGHTA and FQGNSA. The V and J ends lost 5 bases and 8 bases respectively, with 15 bases between them. The CDR3 spans 13 residues.

The chain has TRBV24-1 and TRBJ2-1, with unresolved D. Germline V gene lookup returns CDR1 KGHDR and CDR2 SFDVKD. This CDR3 is built from 12 residues. V shed 1 base and J shed 9 bases, with 6 bases lying between them. The CDR3 region is CATSDLAPEQFF. CDR3 nucleotides: TGTGCCACCAGTGATTTAGCTCCTGAGCAGTTCTTC.

The chain recombines TRBV6-5 with TRBJ2-5, with D hard to call. V was clipped by 5 bases and J by 4 bases, with 8 bases between them. The germline V gene has CDR1 MNHEY and CDR2 SVGAGI. The CDR3 is made up of 12 amino acids. Written as DNA, the CDR3 is TGTGCCAGCAGTACAGAAACAGAGACCCAGTACTTC. Translated, it gives CASSTETETQYF.

CDR3 in DNA: TGTGCCAGCAGACAAGGAGGGGACCCCGACAATGAGCAGTTCTTC. Its translation: CASRQGGDPDNEQFF. This chain links TRBV9 with TRBJ2-1; D possibly corresponds to TRBD2 (6 bases). Between the trimmed V and J ends, which lost 5 bases and 5 bases, there was a span of 17 bases. The germline CDR1 and CDR2 sequences are SGDLS and YYNGEE. The CDR3 has 15 amino acids.

The genes are TRBV7-9 and TRBJ2-1, with 10 bases that match TRBD2. The length of the CDR3 is 15 residues. V lost 5 bases to trimming and J lost 4 bases; unmatched junction nucleotides: 5. The germline CDR1 and CDR2 sequences are SEHNR and FQNEAQ (reference sequence). The DNA for the CDR3 is TGTGCCAGCAGCCCCCGGACTAGCGGTTACAATGAGCAGTTCTTC. This gives the protein CASSPRTSGYNEQFF. Together with reference TRBV7-9 and TRBJ2-1, the CDR3 gives the full variable domain: DTGVSQNPRHKITKRGQNVTFRCDPISEHNRLYWYRQTLGQGPEFLTYFQNEAQLEKSRLLSDRFSAERPKGSFSTLEIQRTEQGDSAMYLCASSPRTSGYNEQFFGPGTRLTVL.

This clone has only a few counts. In DNA form, the CDR3 reads TGTGCCAGCAGCTTACCGAGGGCCGAAAAACTGTTTTTT. This sequence encodes CASSLPRAEKLFF. This chain connects TRBV7-3 to TRBJ1-4; D gene ambiguous. Per germline, CDR1 SGHTA and CDR2 FQGTGA. Trimming pared 2 bases from V and 8 bases from J, leaving 9 bases between. The CDR3 has 13 amino acids.

Only one count was recorded for this clone. The CDR3 loop is CASSQGMGGGGRETQYF. In DNA form, the CDR3 reads TGCGCCAGCAGCCAAGGGATGGGCGGGGGCGGGCGAGAGACCCAGTACTTC. The V and J genes are TRBV4-1 and TRBJ2-5; tentative D call: TRBD2 (7 bases). Germline CDR1 and CDR2: MGHRA and YSYEKL. The CDR3 has 17 amino acids. V was cut by 1 base and J by 4 bases, with 19 bases left in between.

This chain uses TRBV24-1 with TRBJ2-7; 7 bases line up with TRBD2. The germline CDR1 and CDR2 sequences are KGHDR and SFDVKD. This CDR3 has 15 residues. The J segment lost 4 bases and the V segment lost 12 bases, leaving 17 bases of the junction unmatched. The CDR3 coding sequence is TGTGCCGCCCGGGGGGTACGAGAGGGTCCTTACGAGCAGTACTTC. It yields the protein CAARGVREGPYEQYF.

The chain joins TRBV27 to TRBJ1-6; 7 nucleotides line up with TRBD1. The ends lost 3 bases at V and 9 bases at J; junction bases unmatched: 8. This CDR3 spans 15 amino acids. The germline CDR1 and CDR2 sequences are MNHEY and SMNVEV (reference sequence). CDR3 in amino acids: CASSFQDREGSPLHF. The DNA of the CDR3 is TGTGCCAGCAGTTTCCAAGACAGGGAAGGTTCACCCCTCCACTTT.

The rearrangement uses TRBV6-1 and TRBJ2-2; TRBD1 matches 8 bases. This CDR3 is 17 amino acids long. Germline-derived CDR1 and CDR2 are MNHNS and SASEGT. Trimming took 2 bases from V and 1 from J; bases not matched to a gene: 6. CDR3 in amino acids: CASSEIFDRGNTGELFF. The CDR3 region has the DNA TGTGCCAGCAGTGAAATTTTTGACAGGGGGAACACCGGGGAGCTGTTTTTT.

Comments on this clone: The junction shows a germline mismatch at one end, possibly a read error. This sequence joins TRBV29-1 and TRBJ2-1; weak D call: TRBD1 (6 bases). The germline V gene has CDR1 SQVTM and CDR2 ANQGSEA. The CDR3 sequence is 10 residues long. The CDR3 DNA is TGCAGCGTTGGGGTCCGGGACATAATCTTC. It encodes CSVGVRDIIF.

J is TRBJ1-2 and V is TRBV7-9, with TRBD1 matching 8 bases. Germline-derived CDR1 and CDR2 are SEHNR and FQNEAQ (reference sequence). V dropped 5 bases and J dropped 0; count of bases not matched to a gene: 2. This CDR3 has 14 residues. Written as DNA, the CDR3 is TGTGCCAGCAGCCTGGGACAGGCTAACTATGGCTACACCTTC. It codes for CASSLGQANYGYTF.

This chain joins TRBV2 and TRBJ1-1, with D possibly TRBD1 on 6 matching bases. This CDR3 contains 13 residues. Trimming removed 4 bases from V and 0 bases from J, with 6 bases in between. The germline gives CDR1 SNHLY, CDR2 FYNNEI. The CDR3 DNA is TGTGCCAGCAGTGGGGGGCTGAACACTGAAGCTTTCTTT. Translating it yields CASSGGLNTEAFF.

This clone was seen just once. The rearrangement uses TRBV5-5 and TRBJ1-1; D remains ambiguous. In germline, CDR1 is SGHKS, CDR2 YYEKEE (reference sequence). V lost 3 bases and J lost 2, with 8 bases in between. This CDR3 spans 13 amino acids. The CDR3 protein is CASSWAPNTEAFF. As DNA, the CDR3 is TGTGCCAGCAGCTGGGCCCCTAACACTGAAGCTTTCTTT.

This clone has more than one count but fewer than ten. The chain carries TRBV7-2 and TRBJ1-4, with TRBD1 as a possible D gene (6 bases). V was trimmed by 5 bases and J by 5 bases, leaving 15 bases between them. This CDR3 contains 15 residues. Looked up from germline, CDR1 is SGHTA and CDR2 is FQGNSA. The DNA of the CDR3 is TGTGCCAGCAGCCTTCAGGGGTACCAAAATGAAAAACTGTTTTTT. Translation: CASSLQGYQNEKLFF.

The V gene is TRBV5-1, the J gene TRBJ1-1, with D possibly matching TRBD1 (6 bases). This CDR3 has 16 residues. Per germline, CDR1 SGHRS and CDR2 YFSETQ. V was trimmed by 5 bases and J by 0 bases, leaving 17 bases between them. CDR3 DNA sequence: TGCGCCAGCAGTCCCCCCCCTACAGGGATGAACACTGAAGCTTTCTTT. Translated: CASSPPPTGMNTEAFF.

The J gene is TRBJ1-6, the V gene TRBV7-3; D gene unclear. Germline CDR1 and CDR2: SGHTA and FQGTGA. This CDR3 spans 14 amino acids. Trimming removed 5 bases from V and 9 bases from J, with 14 bases in between. Here the CDR3 DNA reads TGTGCCAGCAGCCTCTCCGGGGTTGGTTCACCCCTCCACTTT. Translated: CASSLSGVGSPLHF.

The rearrangement uses TRBV10-3 and TRBJ2-2, with 9 bases fitting TRBD1. The junction had 5 bases not matched to a gene; V was cut back by 8 bases and J by 7 bases. The CDR3 has 13 residues. From germline, CDR1 is ENHRY and CDR2 SYGVKD. In nucleotides, the CDR3 is TGTGCCATCGGGGGACAGGGAGTCGGGGAGCTGTTTTTT. The encoded protein is CAIGGQGVGELFF.

The gene calls are TRBV23-1 and TRBJ1-5; 8 positions match TRBD1. TRBV23-1 is assigned to the ORF class and has an uncertain function. This CDR3 has 17 residues. The trim removed 6 bases at V and 0 bases at J, leaving 10 bases unmatched. The CDR3 loop reads CASSRPMGQVSNQPQHF. Here the CDR3 DNA reads TGCGCCAGCAGCCGACCGATGGGACAGGTTAGCAATCAGCCCCAGCATTTT.

This sequence joins TRBV6-5 and TRBJ2-7; 7 bases align to TRBD1. The J segment lost 0 bases and the V segment lost 7 bases, leaving 9 bases of the junction unmatched. Germline CDR1 reads MNHEY; CDR2 reads SVGAGI. The length of the CDR3 is 15 residues. The CDR3 bases are TGTGCCAGCAATCCGTGGGGACAGAGCTCCTACGAGCAGTACTTC. Amino acid sequence: CASNPWGQSSYEQYF.